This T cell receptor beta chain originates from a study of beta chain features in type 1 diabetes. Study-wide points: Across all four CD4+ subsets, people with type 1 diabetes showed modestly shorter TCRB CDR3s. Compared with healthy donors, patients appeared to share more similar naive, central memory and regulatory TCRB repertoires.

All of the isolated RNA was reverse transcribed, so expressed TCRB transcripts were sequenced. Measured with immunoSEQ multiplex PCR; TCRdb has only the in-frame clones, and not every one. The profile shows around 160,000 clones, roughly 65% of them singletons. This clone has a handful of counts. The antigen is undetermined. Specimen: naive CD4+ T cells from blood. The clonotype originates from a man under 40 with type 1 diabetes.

CDR3 DNA sequence: TGCAGCGTCGGAGAGCGGATCGAGCAGTACTTC. It encodes CSVGERIEQYF. This chain joins TRBV29-1 and TRBJ2-7; tentative D call: TRBD2 (5 bases). CDR3 length: 11 residues. CDR1 and CDR2 from the germline V gene are SQVTM and ANQGSEA. V dropped 6 bases and J dropped 6 bases, with 12 bases sitting between them.